This TCR beta chain was documented in a study of blood T cell repertoires in COVID-19. For the study at large: Italy, Spain and the United States were the sources of the convalescent and acute COVID-19 samples.

Trimming removed 3 bases from V and 10 bases from J, with 16 bases in between. Germline V gene sequence: CDR1 SGHRS, CDR2 YFSETQ. This CDR3 region has 13 residues. The authors' processing: By means of reference gene primer amplification, nucleated cell counts were estimated. Clones were sequenced by immunoSEQ multiplex PCR, and TCRdb holds only the in-frame ones, with some missing. V, J and clone size derive from that table, while D and trimming were established from the DNA sequence. The sample carries 98,000 or so clones, 75% to 90% recorded once. The chain couples TRBV5-1 to TRBJ1-2, with D perhaps TRBD1 (5 bases). The source of this sequence is a man aged 45-65 years with acute or convalescent COVID-19. Sequenced: peripheral blood. The CDR3 DNA follows: TGCGCCAGCAGCTCGGACACCTTAAGCGACTACACCTTC. Protein sequence: CASSSDTLSDYTF.